Below are 21 T cell receptor beta chains sequenced from a single sample in a study of identical twins. Each CDR3 protein is one row after TCRdb ran MiXCR on the 5' RACE reads. Of a few hundred thousand distinct CDR3 sequences in the sample, about 8% were seen once. These data also formed part of another study, on yellow fever vaccine responses in identical twins.

The sequenced sample consisted of CD8+ T cells sorted from blood. These TCRs come from a woman aged 18-29 years in good health.

This clonotype turned up a few times. This chain links TRBV28 with TRBJ2-1; a possible D gene is TRBD1 (5 bases). The germline gives CDR1 MDHEN, CDR2 SYDVKM. The V gene lost 7 bases and the J gene lost 1 base, with 11 bases spanning the gap. The CDR3 contains 14 residues. The CDR3: CASIGQGSYNEQFF. The CDR3 region has the DNA TGTGCCAGCATCGGTCAGGGTTCCTACAATGAGCAGTTCTTC.

The genes are TRBV20-1 and TRBJ1-2; D not certain. This CDR3 region has 12 residues. V lost 3 bases, J lost 2 bases, and 7 bases lay in between. Germline CDR1 DFQATT, CDR2 SNEGSKA (reference sequence). The CDR3 coding sequence is TGCAGTGCTAGTGGGCGCAACTATGGCTACACCTTC. The encoded protein is CSASGRNYGYTF.

The chain is built from TRBV20-1 and TRBJ2-3; TRBD1 aligns across 11 bases. The germline V gene encodes CDR1 DFQATT and CDR2 SNEGSKA (reference sequence). The CDR3 runs to 15 residues. V dropped 4 bases and J dropped 2; count of bases not matched to a gene: 5. The CDR3, as DNA: TGCAGTGCTACCAAGGGACAGGGGGACACAGATACGCAGTATTTT. It is translated as CSATKGQGDTDTQYF.

Here the CDR3 reads CASSLEAGAHTGELFF. CDR3 sequence (DNA): TGTGCCAGCAGCTTAGAAGCGGGGGCGCACACCGGGGAGCTGTTTTTT. The chain couples TRBV11-2 to TRBJ2-2, with 8 positions matching TRBD2. In germline, CDR1 is SGHAT, CDR2 FQNNGV. CDR3 size: 16 residues. J lost 3 bases, V lost 0 bases, and 3 bases had no gene match.

The chain carries TRBV7-6 and TRBJ2-1, with 13 bases fitting TRBD2. The CDR3 is made up of 15 amino acids. From germline, CDR1 is SGHVS and CDR2 FNYEAQ. V was clipped by 5 bases and J by 8 bases; unmatched bases: 6. The CDR3 DNA reads TGTGCCAGCAGCGGAGGGACTAGCGGGACCGATGAGCAGTTCTTC. Translating it yields CASSGGTSGTDEQFF.

The chain is built from TRBV4-1 and TRBJ2-1, with D possibly TRBD2 on 7 matching bases. The V and J ends lost 0 bases and 8 bases respectively, with 14 bases between them. CDR1 is MGHRA and CDR2 is YSYEKL in the germline V gene. The CDR3 length is 15 residues. CDR3 residues: CASSQEGGGWDEQFF. DNA for the CDR3: TGCGCCAGCAGCCAAGAGGGCGGGGGCTGGGATGAGCAGTTCTTC.

This chain links TRBV7-9 with TRBJ2-5, with 9 bases lining up with TRBD2. The ends lost 2 bases at V and 0 bases at J; junction bases unmatched: 1. There are 15 residues in the CDR3. The germline V gene encodes CDR1 SEHNR and CDR2 FQNEAQ (reference sequence). The CDR3 DNA sequence: TGTGCCAGCAGCTTACCTAGCGGGGACCAAGAGACCCAGTACTTC. Amino acid sequence: CASSLPSGDQETQYF. The full variable domain, in which reference TRBV7-9 and TRBJ2-5 provide the parts outside the CDR3, is DTGVSQNPRHKITKRGQNVTFRCDPISEHNRLYWYRQTLGQGPEFLTYFQNEAQLEKSRLLSDRFSAERPKGSFSTLEIQRTEQGDSAMYLCASSLPSGDQETQYFGPGTRLLVL.

This chain connects TRBV28 to TRBJ2-5, with TRBD2 identical over 12 bases. With V trimmed by 2 bases and J by 5 bases, 3 bases remained unmatched. Germline CDR1 MDHEN, CDR2 SYDVKM. The CDR3 runs to 15 residues. CDR3 nucleotides: TGTGCCAGCAGTTTACTAGCGGGGGGGCCGGAGACCCAGTACTTC. This encodes CASSLLAGGPETQYF.

This sequence joins TRBV27 and TRBJ2-7; the D gene is possibly TRBD1 (5 bases). V gave up 6 bases and J gave up 6 bases, with 12 bases separating them. From germline, CDR1 is MNHEY and CDR2 SMNVEV (reference sequence). There are 12 residues in the CDR3. DNA for the CDR3: TGTGCCAGCAGCCGATCAGGGTTCGAGCAGTACTTC. It codes for CASSRSGFEQYF.

This chain connects TRBV5-6 to TRBJ2-7; D gene ambiguous. This CDR3 has 12 amino acids. The ends were cut back, 0 bases at V and 6 bases at J, with 7 bases in the middle. Germline-derived CDR1 and CDR2 are SGHDT and YYEEEE. The CDR3 reads CASSLVSFEQYF. DNA for the CDR3: TGTGCCAGCAGCTTGGTTTCGTTCGAGCAGTACTTC.

V gene TRBV6-2 or TRBV6-3 combines with J gene TRBJ2-7, with 9 bases identical to TRBD1. Germline assignment: CDR1 MNHEY and CDR2 SVGEGT. The V segment lost 6 bases and the J segment 2 bases; nucleotides outside the gene matches: 5. CDR3 length equals 14 residues. CDR3 loop: CASRARDRAYEQYF. The CDR3 nucleotides read TGTGCCAGCAGAGCACGGGACAGGGCCTACGAGCAGTACTTC.

This clonotype was seen once. V usage is TRBV5-5 and J usage is TRBJ2-5; D possibly corresponds to TRBD1 (6 bases). CDR1 is SGHKS and CDR2 is YYEKEE in the germline V gene (reference sequence). The CDR3 contains 17 residues. V was cut by 6 bases and J by 2 bases, with 23 bases left in between. The CDR3 protein is CASTEQGQTAMQETQYF. The CDR3 nucleotides read TGTGCCAGCACCGAACAAGGACAGACCGCTATGCAAGAGACCCAGTACTTC. The variable domain in full, completed from reference TRBV5-5 and TRBJ2-5, reads DAGVTQSPTHLIKTRGQQVTLRCSPISGHKSVSWYQQVLGQGPQFIFQYYEKEERGRGNFPDRFSARQFPNYSSELNVNALLLGDSALYLCASTEQGQTAMQETQYFGPGTRLLVL.

This clonotype has only a few counts. The chain employs TRBV6-5 and TRBJ2-5, with no clear D. This CDR3 is 14 amino acids long. Trimming left V 2 bases short and J 5 bases short, with 12 bases between. Germline V lookup: CDR1 MNHEY, CDR2 SVGAGI. CDR3: CASSYTLSGETQYF. CDR3 bases: TGTGCCAGCAGTTACACCCTCAGTGGGGAGACCCAGTACTTC.

In this sample, this clonotype turned up a few times. The V and J genes are TRBV9 and TRBJ2-7; no reliable D call. The germline gives CDR1 SGDLS, CDR2 YYNGEE. V lost 4 bases to trimming and J lost 1 base, with 12 bases between them. The CDR3 loop spans 14 amino acids. CDR3 amino acids: CASSPFLISYEQYF. Here the CDR3 DNA reads TGTGCCAGCAGCCCCTTCTTAATATCCTACGAGCAGTACTTC.

This clonotype was detected a few times. The V call is TRBV6-1, the J call TRBJ2-7; 7 bases match TRBD1. Germline V CDR1 and CDR2: MNHNS, SASEGT. V trimming: 6 bases; J trimming: 1 base; junction bases outside the gene matches: 3. The CDR3 has 13 residues. This CDR3 reads CASSKTGSYEQYF. The CDR3 DNA reads as TGTGCCAGCAGCAAGACAGGGTCCTACGAGCAGTACTTC.

Comment on this clonotype: An end of the junction does not agree with germline; a read error may underlie this. This sequence joins TRBV6-2 or TRBV6-3 and TRBJ1-2; D ambiguous. The germline CDR1 and CDR2 sequences are MNHEY and SVGEGT. This CDR3 region has 14 residues. The CDR3 sequence: CASSSGTPNFGYTF. DNA of the CDR3: TGTGCCAGCAGTTCGGGCACCCCTAACTTTGGCTACACCTTC.

The chain couples TRBV4-3 to TRBJ2-7; D may be TRBD1 (6 bases). CDR3 length: 14 amino acids. The germline V and J ends were trimmed by 0 bases and 3 bases, with 9 bases remaining between them. Germline V lookup: CDR1 LGHNA, CDR2 YSLEER. DNA of the CDR3: TGCGCCAGCAGCCAAGAGGACAGACACTACGAGCAGTACTTC. This codes for CASSQEDRHYEQYF.

This clonotype was observed a handful of times. This chain joins TRBV4-3 and TRBJ2-7; the D gene is possibly TRBD2 (7 bases). CDR1 is LGHNA, CDR2 YSLEER, per germline. V was trimmed by 0 bases and J by 4 bases, leaving 13 bases between them. The CDR3 totals 15 residues. CDR3 nucleotides: TGCGCCAGCAGCCAAGATCCTGGGGGGGCTTACGAGCAGTACTTC. It yields the protein CASSQDPGGAYEQYF.

The chain joins TRBV13 to TRBJ2-7; 9 bases map to TRBD1. CDR3 length equals 15 residues. V dropped 7 bases and J dropped 10; count of bases not matched to a gene: 17. CDR1 is PRHDT and CDR2 is FYEKMQ in the germline V gene (reference sequence). The CDR3 DNA sequence: TGTGCCAGCACCCCGACGGGACAGGGCGGCGAAAAACAGTACTTC. It specifies CASTPTGQGGEKQYF.

This clonotype showed up just a few times. The V gene is TRBV7-6, the J gene TRBJ2-7; tentatively, D is TRBD2 (6 bases). Germline lookup yields CDR1 SGHVS and CDR2 FNYEAQ. V was cut by 3 bases and J by 6 bases, with 9 bases left in between. This CDR3 comprises 12 residues. CDR3: CASSFRGTEQYF. CDR3 DNA: TGTGCCAGCAGCTTCCGGGGGACCGAGCAGTACTTC.

This clonotype was counted between two and nine times. CDR3 loop: CASSLEMGSYEQYF. The CDR3 nucleotides read TGTGCCAGCAGCTTAGAGATGGGCTCCTACGAGCAGTACTTC. The V gene is TRBV7-2, the J gene TRBJ2-7, with no clear D. The ends were cut back, 1 base at V and 0 bases at J, with 7 bases in the middle. The V gene's germline CDR1 is SGHTA and CDR2 FQGNSA. CDR3 size: 14 residues.